This TCR beta chain was sequenced for a study of spatial heterogeneity in lung cancer. CDR3 length equals 12 residues. Trimming took 4 bases from V and 1 from J, leaving 7 bases between them. Germline V gene sequence: CDR1 DFQATT, CDR2 SNEGSKA (reference sequence). The time point denotes: blood at routine non-recurrence follow-up after resection. Whole RNA obtained from tumor, nontumor lung or frozen PBMC underwent sequencing without sorting. Each TCR cDNA molecule bore a unique molecular identifier. TCRdb itself ran the 5' RACE reads through MiXCR, one entry per CDR3 protein. The table has over 85,000 distinct CDR3 sequences, approximately 19% seen once. This clonotype was seen ten or more times.

The receptor was derived from a male donor with early-stage non-small cell lung cancer. V usage is TRBV20-1 and J usage is TRBJ1-1, with no clear D. The sample in question was PBMCs, obtained at follow-up. The DNA of the CDR3 is TGCAGTGCTATGAGTACGAACACTGAAGCTTTCTTT. Translated: CSAMSTNTEAFF.